The clone carrying this TCR beta chain came up many times. This entry comes from a study of T-cell reconstitution after alpha-beta-depleted transplantation in children. The TCRbeta library incorporated unique molecular identifiers. TCRdb analysed the PCR reads with MiXCR anew, one entry per CDR3 protein. The sample lists 250,000 to 350,000 distinct CDR3 sequences, approximately 9.6% occurring once. V lost 0 bases and J lost 5, with 15 bases in between. Germline-derived CDR1 and CDR2 are SGHRS and YFSETQ. The CDR3 totals 16 residues. The chain uses TRBV5-1 and TRBJ2-1, with D perhaps TRBD1 or TRBD2 (5 bases each). The material was PBMCs from the stem cell graft donor, obtained from the stem cell graft. This receptor was identified in a human donor who donated a stem cell graft to a child with SCID. The CDR3 coding sequence is TGCGCCAGCAGCTTGGAGTGGGGGAGTAGGAACAATGAGCAGTTCTTC. Its translation: CASSLEWGSRNNEQFF. The full variable domain, its missing parts supplied by reference TRBV5-1 and TRBJ2-1, is KAGVTQTPRYLIKTRGQQVTLSCSPISGHRSVSWYQQTPGQGLQFLFEYFSETQRNKGNFPGRFSGRQFSNSRSEMNVSTLELGDSALYLCASSLEWGSRNNEQFFGPGTRLTVL.